Shown below are 21 T cell receptor beta chains from a single sample sequenced in a study of cytomegalovirus exposure and HLA in healthy donors. Primers for the PCR totalled 60 Vbeta and 13 Jbeta. Assay used: immunoSEQ multiplex PCR; TCRdb lists only in-frame clones, some missing. Among 150,000 to 200,000 clones listed, 80% to 90% were seen once. Sequencing input: PBMCs. The receptors come from a man between 18 and 29 years old in good health and CMV-seropositive.

The CDR3: CASSGIRFQGRLLGYNEQFF. CDR3 DNA sequence: TGCGCCAGCAGTGGGATCCGGTTTCAGGGCCGCCTCTTGGGCTACAATGAGCAGTTCTTC. The V call is TRBV10-2, the J call TRBJ2-1; D perhaps matches TRBD1 (5 bases). Germline CDR1 WSHSY, CDR2 SAAADI. The length of the CDR3 is 20 residues. The V end lost 4 bases, the J end lost 3 bases, and 28 bases lay between the germline ends.

The chain is built from TRBV5-6 and TRBJ2-5, with D perhaps matching TRBD2 (5 bases). Trimming stripped 1 base from V and 4 bases from J, with 8 bases between. In germline, CDR1 is SGHDT, CDR2 YYEEEE. The CDR3 runs 13 residues. The chain's CDR3 is CASSLLGRETQYF. The CDR3 region has the DNA TGTGCCAGCAGCTTGCTGGGGAGAGAGACCCAGTACTTC.

The genes are TRBV19 and TRBJ1-6; D is ambiguous. The germline V gene encodes CDR1 LNHDA and CDR2 SQIVND (reference sequence). The CDR3 runs to 16 residues. V was cut by 3 bases and J by 0 bases, with 9 bases left in between. The CDR3 is CASSMAASSYNSPLHF. CDR3 DNA sequence: TGTGCCAGTAGTATGGCGGCATCCTCCTATAATTCACCCCTCCACTTT.

The chain joins TRBV7-3 to TRBJ1-4; the D is unclear. The CDR3 loop spans 17 amino acids. From germline, CDR1 is SGHTA and CDR2 FQGTGA. V gave up 2 bases and J gave up 0 bases, with 13 bases separating them. The CDR3 spells CASSLFGRAATNEKLFF. CDR3 DNA sequence: TGTGCCAGCAGCTTATTCGGGAGGGCCGCAACTAATGAAAAACTGTTTTTT.

The genes are TRBV6-1 and TRBJ2-5, with D possibly being TRBD2 (6 bases). The CDR3 loop spans 13 amino acids. Per germline, CDR1 MNHNS and CDR2 SASEGT. The V gene lost 5 bases and the J gene lost 1 base, with 8 bases spanning the gap. The CDR3: CASSQTSQETQYF. The CDR3 coding sequence is TGTGCCAGCAGTCAGACTAGCCAAGAGACCCAGTACTTC.

This clone occurred once. The genes are TRBV6-1 and TRBJ1-6; D gene uncertain. Trimming pared 0 bases from V and 7 bases from J, leaving 10 bases between. Germline CDR1 and CDR2: MNHNS and SASEGT. This CDR3 has 15 amino acids. CDR3 amino acids: CASSEARVPNSPLHF. CDR3 sequence (DNA): TGTGCCAGCAGTGAAGCCCGGGTCCCCAATTCACCCCTCCACTTT.

This clone showed up just a few times. The rearrangement joins TRBV6-6 to TRBJ2-3; D uncertain. The CDR3 length is 12 residues. Trimming removed 4 bases from V and 5 bases from J, with 7 bases in between. CDR1 is MNHNY and CDR2 is SVGAGI in the germline V gene (reference sequence). The CDR3 region is CASSLYGDTQYF. The CDR3 DNA reads as TGTGCCAGCAGTTTGTACGGAGATACGCAGTATTTT.

This clone was picked up one time. The rearrangement links TRBV2 to TRBJ2-1; 11 bases match TRBD2. CDR1 and CDR2 from the germline V gene are SNHLY and FYNNEI. Germline trimming cut 7 bases from V and 0 bases from J; bases unmatched to any gene: 5. The CDR3 extends over 16 amino acids. Written as DNA, the CDR3 is TGTGCCAGCAAACTAGCGGGGGCAAGCTCCTACAATGAGCAGTTCTTC. Protein sequence: CASKLAGASSYNEQFF.

The J gene is TRBJ1-3, the V gene TRBV7-9; 8 bases align to TRBD1. The J segment lost 4 bases and the V segment lost 4 bases, leaving 3 bases of the junction unmatched. Germline V gives CDR1 SEHNR, CDR2 FQNEAQ (reference sequence). This CDR3 contains 14 residues. CDR3 bases: TGTGCCAGCAGCTCGACAGGGGACGGAAACACCATATATTTT. It is translated as CASSSTGDGNTIYF.

The rearrangement joins TRBV29-1 to TRBJ1-2; 8 bases align to TRBD1. V dropped 5 bases and J dropped 1; count of bases not matched to a gene: 6. The CDR3 has 14 residues. Germline-derived CDR1 and CDR2 are SQVTM and ANQGSEA. CDR3 DNA: TGCAGCGTTCAGGACAGGGACTTTAACTATGGCTACACCTTC. Its translation is CSVQDRDFNYGYTF.

The chain joins TRBV6-5 to TRBJ1-2, with 10 bases identical to TRBD1. Germline V gene sequence: CDR1 MNHEY, CDR2 SVGAGI. This CDR3 has 15 amino acids. With V trimmed by 5 bases and J by 8 bases, 11 bases remained unmatched. CDR3 DNA: TGTGCCAGCAGTCCCCCCGCCGGGACAGGGGCCGGCTACACCTTC. Amino acid sequence: CASSPPAGTGAGYTF.

As DNA, the CDR3 is TGCAGCGTTATGTTAGGGGGCGCCCGGGGGGAGACCCAGTACTTC. Residues: CSVMLGGARGETQYF. This rearrangement joins TRBV29-1 to TRBJ2-5, with a possible D match to TRBD1 (7 bases). The CDR3 runs to 15 residues. Germline-derived CDR1 and CDR2 are SQVTM and ANQGSEA. Deletions cut 5 bases from V and 5 bases from J, with 21 bases between.

In its sample, this clone was seen once. This chain connects TRBV6-6 to TRBJ2-7; 8 bases line up with TRBD1. The V gene's germline CDR1 is MNHNY and CDR2 SVGAGI (reference sequence). CDR3 length: 14 amino acids. The V segment lost 4 bases and the J segment 6 bases; nucleotides outside the gene matches: 8. CDR3 loop: CASSFTGQGSEQYF. In nucleotides, the CDR3 is TGTGCCAGCAGTTTTACAGGACAGGGCTCCGAGCAGTACTTC.

The CDR3 nucleotides are TGTGCCATCGCCAGGACAGCCTCCTGCACCTTC. Protein: CAIARTASCTF. The rearrangement joins TRBV5-8 to TRBJ1-2; maybe TRBD1 (6 bases). The CDR3 covers 11 residues. Germline CDR1 reads SGHTS; CDR2 reads YDEGEE. Trimming pared 9 bases from V and 13 bases from J, leaving 19 bases between.

This clone was picked up a small number of times. The V gene is TRBV7-6, the J gene TRBJ1-1; D remains unclear. This CDR3 region has 14 residues. V was pared by 0 bases and J by 4 bases, with 9 bases between. Germline V gene data show CDR1 as SGHVS and CDR2 as FNYEAQ. The CDR3 protein is CASSLAGRGTEAFF. Here the CDR3 DNA reads TGTGCCAGCAGCTTAGCAGGACGGGGCACTGAAGCTTTCTTT.

V is TRBV6-1 and J is TRBJ1-1; 8 positions agree with TRBD1. This CDR3 comprises 15 residues. Trimming took 5 bases from V and 3 from J; bases not matched to a gene: 8. Germline CDR1 reads MNHNS; CDR2 reads SASEGT. The CDR3 region is CASSRRQGADTEAFF. The CDR3 nucleotides read TGTGCCAGCAGTCGTCGTCAGGGGGCGGACACTGAAGCTTTCTTT.

The chain joins TRBV7-9 to TRBJ1-2; TRBD1 matches 7 bases. Germline V gene lookup returns CDR1 SEHNR and CDR2 FQNEAQ (reference sequence). J gave up 6 bases and V 5 bases, and 3 bases lay outside the gene matches. The CDR3 length is 12 residues. The CDR3 loop reads CASSRDRDGYTF. CDR3 bases: TGTGCCAGCAGCCGAGACAGGGATGGCTACACCTTC.

CDR3 protein: CASPGQNYGYTF. CDR3 coding DNA: TGTGCCAGCCCTGGCCAGAACTATGGCTACACCTTC. This chain connects TRBV6-1 to TRBJ1-2, with D hard to call. This CDR3 has 12 residues. CDR1 is MNHNS and CDR2 is SASEGT in the germline V gene. V was trimmed by 8 bases and J by 2 bases, leaving 9 bases between them.

This chain uses TRBV18 with TRBJ2-2; 12 positions match TRBD2. The V gene's germline CDR1 is KGHSH and CDR2 LQKENI. With V trimmed by 2 bases and J by 6 bases, 7 bases remained unmatched. The CDR3 covers 17 residues. The CDR3 DNA follows: TGTGCCAGCTCACCATCTGAGACTAGCGGGGGCTCCGGGGAGCTGTTTTTT. It encodes CASSPSETSGGSGELFF. The full variable domain, completed using reference TRBV18 and TRBJ2-2, is NAGVMQNPRHLVRRRGQEARLRCSPMKGHSHVYWYRQLPEEGLKFMVYLQKENIIDESGMPKERFSAEFPKEGPSILRIQQVVRGDSAAYFCASSPSETSGGSGELFFGEGSRLTVL.

This clone appeared a single time. The chain links TRBV2 to TRBJ2-7; the match to TRBD1 covers 8 bases. The CDR3 contains 12 residues. J lost 6 bases, V lost 6 bases, and 4 bases had no gene match. The germline gives CDR1 SNHLY, CDR2 FYNNEI. The CDR3 protein is CASRTGAGEQYF. The CDR3 DNA sequence: TGTGCCAGCAGGACAGGGGCGGGCGAGCAGTACTTC.

The J gene is TRBJ2-1, the V gene TRBV30; TRBD2 agrees at 8 bases. This CDR3 has 13 residues. V trimming: 7 bases; J trimming: 0 bases; junction bases outside the gene matches: 2. Per germline, CDR1 GTSNPN and CDR2 SVGIG (reference sequence). CDR3 coding DNA: TGTGCCTTGCGGGGGGACTCCTACAATGAGCAGTTCTTC. This sequence encodes CALRGDSYNEQFF.